Each of the 15 T cell receptor beta chains below was sequenced from the same sample in a study of molecular identifiers for immune sequencing clone quantification. TCRdb passed the PCR reads through MiXCR, listing each CDR3 protein once. In the table there are approximately 550,000 distinct CDR3 sequences, about 22% of which are singletons. Sequenced material: naive CD8+ T cells from blood, with Jurkat cell RNA spiked in. Subset reported: FACS-sorted CD8+CD4-CCR7+CD45RA+ naive T cells. The receptors stem from a human donor in good health. Some libraries in this study had Jurkat cell RNA spiked in.

This clonotype was detected only a few times. A much larger clone is a single base away; this may be a read error. The chain links TRBV7-2 to TRBJ2-5, with 9 positions matching TRBD2. In germline, CDR1 is SGHTA, CDR2 FQGNSA. This CDR3 is built from 16 residues. The V and J ends lost 7 bases and 0 bases, in that order; junction bases with no gene match: 9. CDR3 in amino acids: CASNKLAGAYQETQYF. The CDR3 nucleotides read TGTGCCAGCAACAAATTAGCGGGGGCGTACCAAGAGACCCAGTACTTC.

This clonotype was seen ten or more times. The rearrangement joins TRBV10-3 to TRBJ2-5, with a weak D call TRBD2 (5 bases). Germline V lookup: CDR1 ENHRY, CDR2 SYGVKD. With 0 bases removed from V and 6 bases from J, the gap between germline ends came to 14 bases. The CDR3 sequence is 15 residues long. The CDR3 DNA follows: TGTGCCATCAGTGAGTCGATTGGGTCGGGAAAGACCCAGTACTTC. This encodes CAISESIGSGKTQYF.

This clonotype was seen at least ten times. This chain links TRBV7-9 with TRBJ2-7, with D unresolved. Germline loops: CDR1 SEHNR, CDR2 FQNEAQ (reference sequence). V was trimmed by 6 bases and J by 4 bases, leaving 13 bases between them. CDR3 length: 13 residues. CDR3 region: CASSSWSSYEQYF. The CDR3, as DNA: TGTGCCAGCAGTTCCTGGTCATCGTACGAGCAGTACTTC.

This clonotype was counted a few times. This CDR3 is CASSQKPGRIFYEQYF. The DNA for the CDR3 is TGTGCCAGCAGCCAAAAACCGGGACGGATTTTTTACGAGCAGTACTTC. This rearrangement joins TRBV14 to TRBJ2-7; perhaps D is TRBD1 or TRBD2 (5 bases each). The CDR3 has 16 amino acids. CDR1 and CDR2 from the germline V gene are SGHDN and FVKESK. Trimming took off 2 bases at V and 4 bases at J, with 18 bases between the two ends.

This clonotype was seen only once. A much more abundant neighbour one base away suggests this may be a read error. Since the CDR3 does not end with the conserved phenylalanine or tryptophan, this likely comes from a read error. The V and J genes are TRBV19 and TRBJ2-5, with no clear D. Trimming left V 8 bases short and J 1 base short, with 17 bases between. Germline V CDR1 and CDR2: LNHDA, SQIVND (reference sequence). The CDR3 totals 15 residues. CDR3 protein: CASSFRGSFQETQYL. For the CDR3, the DNA is TGTGCCAGTTCCTTTCGCGGCTCCTTCCAAGAGACCCAGTACCTC.

A word on this clonotype: This could be a read error, since a much larger clone is one nucleotide away. The CDR3 protein is CAGSLERRLYTEAFF. The CDR3 region has the DNA TGTGCCGGCAGCTTGGAACGAAGGCTATACACTGAAGCTTTCTTT. The rearrangement links TRBV7-9 to TRBJ1-1; D is undetermined. CDR1 and CDR2 from the germline V gene are SEHNR and FQNEAQ (reference sequence). The CDR3 loop spans 15 amino acids.

The CDR3 DNA sequence: TGTGCCAGCAGCTTAGAAATTGGGGGGTCCTACAATGAGCAGTTCTTC. This encodes CASSLEIGGSYNEQFF. The chain is built from TRBV7-3 and TRBJ2-1; TRBD2 might be the D (6 bases). Trimming shortened V by 2 bases and J by 1 base, and 12 bases separated the two germline ends. CDR1 is SGHTA, CDR2 FQGTGA, per germline. There are 16 residues in the CDR3.

The V gene is TRBV12-3 or TRBV12-4, the J gene TRBJ2-2; 10 bases match TRBD1. V dropped 5 bases and J dropped 5; count of bases not matched to a gene: 11. This CDR3 is 17 amino acids long. The CDR3 here is CASSPEGRTGGTGELFF. The CDR3 nucleotides read TGTGCCAGCAGTCCCGAGGGGAGGACAGGGGGGACCGGGGAGCTGTTTTTT.

The chain combines TRBV12-3 or TRBV12-4 with TRBJ2-3, with 8 positions matching TRBD1. V was pared by 5 bases and J by 4 bases, with 5 bases of the junction left unmatched. The CDR3 contains 14 residues. For the CDR3, the DNA is TGTGCCAGCAGTAGGACAGGGTTGTCAGATACGCAGTATTTT. Translating gives CASSRTGLSDTQYF.

This clonotype appeared a few times. The chain couples TRBV19 to TRBJ2-3; D is possibly TRBD2 (5 bases). Germline V gene lookup returns CDR1 LNHDA and CDR2 SQIVND (reference sequence). The CDR3 totals 16 residues. Trimming stripped 1 base from V and 6 bases from J, with 17 bases between. The CDR3 is CASSIGTLRGFDTQYF. CDR3 bases: TGTGCCAGTAGTATAGGTACCCTCCGGGGTTTCGATACGCAGTATTTT.

The CDR3 DNA is TGTGCCAGCAGCGCGCGGGGGGGCGGGTACACTGAAGCTTTCTTT. Protein product: CASSARGGGYTEAFF. The rearrangement uses TRBV13 and TRBJ1-1; possible D gene TRBD1, 6 bases. The CDR3 runs to 15 residues. Germline lookup yields CDR1 PRHDT and CDR2 FYEKMQ (reference sequence). Trimming took off 5 bases at V and 3 bases at J, with 16 bases between the two ends.

Details on this clonotype: A much larger clone lies a single base off, so this may be a read error. J is TRBJ2-7 and V is TRBV5-6, with D possibly matching TRBD1 (6 bases). This CDR3 has 14 residues. V was shortened by 7 bases and J by 2 bases, with 16 bases between the two germline ends. Germline V gene sequence: CDR1 SGHDT, CDR2 YYEEEE. In DNA, the CDR3 is TGTGCCAGCGGAACGACAGGACTTCCCTACGAGCAGTACTTC. Protein sequence: CASGTTGLPYEQYF.

The chain is built from TRBV11-2 and TRBJ2-5, with D maybe TRBD1 (6 bases). Looked up from germline, CDR1 is SGHAT and CDR2 is FQNNGV. The CDR3 has 17 residues. Between the trimmed V and J ends, which lost 2 bases and 3 bases, there was a span of 19 bases. CDR3 sequence: CASSLLSVVAGEETQYF. The CDR3 bases are TGTGCCAGCAGCTTATTGTCCGTGGTGGCAGGGGAAGAGACCCAGTACTTC.

Ten or more counts support this clonotype. CDR3 DNA: TGTGCCAGTAGTATATTGGGATGGGGGGACAGCCTTAATCAGCCCCAGCATTTT. This codes for CASSILGWGDSLNQPQHF. This chain uses TRBV19 with TRBJ1-5; 7 bases line up with TRBD1. V was clipped by 2 bases and J by 4 bases; unmatched bases: 14. The CDR3 is 18 residues long. From germline, CDR1 is LNHDA and CDR2 SQIVND (reference sequence).

This sequence joins TRBV2 and TRBJ2-3; 10 bases align to TRBD1. The CDR3 is 15 amino acids. Germline V gives CDR1 SNHLY, CDR2 FYNNEI. V gave up 10 bases and J gave up 0 bases; unmatched junction bases: 7. The CDR3 reads CAIGTGVSSTDTQYF. The CDR3 DNA reads TGTGCCATCGGGACAGGGGTCTCTAGCACAGATACGCAGTATTTT.